The next 3 T cell receptor beta chains were all read from a single sample in a study of CD8 T cells in ankylosing spondylitis. TCRdb itself ran the 5' RACE reads through MiXCR, one entry per CDR3 protein. The table lists 180,000 or so distinct CDR3 sequences, roughly 11% of them singletons. Sequencing input: blood, either unsorted or a sorted T cell fraction (not recorded which). The source is a male donor with ankylosing spondylitis or in good health (not recorded which).

The rearrangement joins TRBV28 to TRBJ1-2; no reliable D call. The length of the CDR3 is 18 residues. Germline lookup yields CDR1 MDHEN and CDR2 SYDVKM. Deletions cut 7 bases from V and 5 bases from J, with 29 bases between. CDR3 DNA sequence: TGTGCCAGCACACCACAAGCCTTACACCGGGCCGAACATTATGGCTACACCTTC. Amino acids: CASTPQALHRAEHYGYTF.

This clonotype was observed many times. The chain joins TRBV20-1 to TRBJ1-1, with D perhaps TRBD1 (5 bases). This CDR3 is built from 13 residues. V gave up 2 bases and J gave up 1 base, with 8 bases separating them. The germline V gene encodes CDR1 DFQATT and CDR2 SNEGSKA (reference sequence). The CDR3 nucleotides read TGCAGTGCTAGACAGGGTCGGAACACTGAAGCTTTCTTT. Protein: CSARQGRNTEAFF.

This clonotype occurred a few times. The chain uses TRBV11-2 and TRBJ2-3, with D unclear. Trimming cost V 6 bases and J 11 bases, with 15 bases left between them. The CDR3 has 12 amino acids. Germline CDR1 and CDR2: SGHAT and FQNNGV. In DNA form, the CDR3 reads TGTGCCAGCAGTGGAGATGGTCATGAGCAGTATTTT. This codes for CASSGDGHEQYF.